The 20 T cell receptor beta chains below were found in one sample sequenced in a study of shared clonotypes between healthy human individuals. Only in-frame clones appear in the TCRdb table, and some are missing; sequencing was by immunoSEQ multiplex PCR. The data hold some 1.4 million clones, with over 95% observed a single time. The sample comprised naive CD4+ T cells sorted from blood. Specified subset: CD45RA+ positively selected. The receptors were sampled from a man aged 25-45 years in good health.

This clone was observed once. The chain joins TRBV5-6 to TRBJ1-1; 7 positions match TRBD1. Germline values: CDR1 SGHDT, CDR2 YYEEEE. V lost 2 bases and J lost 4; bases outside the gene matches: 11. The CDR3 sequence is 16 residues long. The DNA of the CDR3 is TGTGCCAGCAGCTTCTCCAGGGGGAGTCGTGGCACTGAAGCTTTCTTT. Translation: CASSFSRGSRGTEAFF. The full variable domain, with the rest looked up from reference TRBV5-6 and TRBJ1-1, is DAGVTQSPTHLIKTRGQQVTLRCSPKSGHDTVSWYQQALGQGPQFIFQYYEEEERQRGNFPDRFSGHQFPNYSSELNVNALLLGDSALYLCASSFSRGSRGTEAFFGQGTRLTVV.

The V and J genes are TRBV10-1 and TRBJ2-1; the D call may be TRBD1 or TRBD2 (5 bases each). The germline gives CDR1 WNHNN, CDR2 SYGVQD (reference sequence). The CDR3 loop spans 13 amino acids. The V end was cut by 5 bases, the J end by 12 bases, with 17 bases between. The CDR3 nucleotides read TGCGCCAGCAGTCGAGGGGCCGACCTTAGGCAGTTCTTC. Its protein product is CASSRGADLRQFF.

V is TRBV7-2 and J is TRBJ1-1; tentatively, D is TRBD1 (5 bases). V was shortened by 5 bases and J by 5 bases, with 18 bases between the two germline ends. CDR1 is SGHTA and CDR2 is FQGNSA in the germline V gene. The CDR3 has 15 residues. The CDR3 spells CASSNGHPRRTEAFF. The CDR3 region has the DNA TGTGCCAGCAGCAACGGACATCCCCGGAGGACTGAAGCTTTCTTT.

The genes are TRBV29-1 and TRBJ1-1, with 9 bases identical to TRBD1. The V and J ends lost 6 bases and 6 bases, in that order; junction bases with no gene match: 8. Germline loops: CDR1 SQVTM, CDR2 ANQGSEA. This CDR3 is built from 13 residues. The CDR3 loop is CSVDRGRGSEAFF. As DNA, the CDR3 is TGCAGCGTAGACAGGGGGAGGGGTTCTGAAGCTTTCTTT. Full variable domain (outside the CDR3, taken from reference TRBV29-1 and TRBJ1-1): SAVISQKPSRDICQRGTSLTIQCQVDSQVTMMFWYRQQPGQSLTLIATANQGSEATYESGFVIDKFPISRPNLTFSTLTVSNMSPEDSSIYLCSVDRGRGSEAFFGQGTRLTVV.

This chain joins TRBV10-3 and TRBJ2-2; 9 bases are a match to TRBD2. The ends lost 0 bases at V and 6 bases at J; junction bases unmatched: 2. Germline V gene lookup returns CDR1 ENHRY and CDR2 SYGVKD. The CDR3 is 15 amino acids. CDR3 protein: CAISESGTSPGELFF. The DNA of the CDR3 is TGTGCCATCAGTGAGTCCGGGACTAGCCCCGGGGAGCTGTTTTTT.

This CDR3 is CASSLILGTGNEKLFF. The CDR3 region has the DNA TGTGCCAGCAGCTTGATCTTGGGGACAGGGAATGAAAAACTGTTTTTT. This chain connects TRBV5-4 to TRBJ1-4; 9 nucleotides agree with TRBD1. In germline, CDR1 is SGHNT, CDR2 YYREEE (reference sequence). This CDR3 is built from 16 residues. V lost 1 base to trimming and J lost 5 bases; unmatched junction nucleotides: 6.

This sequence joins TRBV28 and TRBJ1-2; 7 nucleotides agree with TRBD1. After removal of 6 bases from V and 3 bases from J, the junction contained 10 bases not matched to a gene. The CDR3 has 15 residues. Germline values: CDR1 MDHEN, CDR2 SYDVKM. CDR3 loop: CASRDLYRGDYGYTF. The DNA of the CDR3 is TGTGCCAGCAGAGACTTGTACAGGGGTGACTATGGCTACACCTTC.

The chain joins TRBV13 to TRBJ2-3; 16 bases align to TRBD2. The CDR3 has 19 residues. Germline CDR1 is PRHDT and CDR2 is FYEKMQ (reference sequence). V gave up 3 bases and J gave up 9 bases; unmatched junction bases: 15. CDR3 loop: CASSLLGLAGGPGSLTQYF. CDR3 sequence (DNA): TGTGCCAGCAGCTTGCTGGGACTAGCGGGAGGGCCGGGGTCCCTGACGCAGTATTTT. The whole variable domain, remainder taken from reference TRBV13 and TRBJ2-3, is AAGVIQSPRHLIKEKRETATLKCYPIPRHDTVYWYQQGPGQDPQFLISFYEKMQSDKGSIPDRFSAQQFSDYHSELNMSSLELGDSALYFCASSLLGLAGGPGSLTQYFGPGTRLTVL.

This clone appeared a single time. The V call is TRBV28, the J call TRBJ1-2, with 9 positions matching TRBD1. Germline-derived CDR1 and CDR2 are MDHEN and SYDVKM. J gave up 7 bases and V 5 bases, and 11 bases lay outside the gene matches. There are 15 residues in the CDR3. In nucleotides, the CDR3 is TGTGCCAGCAGTCAGTACCTAGGGACAGGGCTTGGCTACACCTTC. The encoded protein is CASSQYLGTGLGYTF.

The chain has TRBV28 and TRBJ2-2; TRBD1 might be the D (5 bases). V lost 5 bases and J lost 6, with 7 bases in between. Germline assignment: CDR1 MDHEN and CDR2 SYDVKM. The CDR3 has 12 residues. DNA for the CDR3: TGTGCCAGCAGTAGGGGCCCCGGGGAGCTGTTTTTT. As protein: CASSRGPGELFF. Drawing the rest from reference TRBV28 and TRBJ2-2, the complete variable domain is DVKVTQSSRYLVKRTGEKVFLECVQDMDHENMFWYRQDPGLGLRLIYFSYDVKMKEKGDIPEGYSVSREKKERFSLILESASTNQTSMYLCASSRGPGELFFGEGSRLTVL.

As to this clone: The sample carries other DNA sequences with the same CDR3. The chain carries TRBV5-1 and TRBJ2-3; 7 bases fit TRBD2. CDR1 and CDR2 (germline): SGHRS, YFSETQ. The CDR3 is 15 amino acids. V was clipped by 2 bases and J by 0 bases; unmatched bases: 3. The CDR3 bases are TGCGCCAGCAGCTTAAGCGGGAAAAGCACAGATACGCAGTATTTT. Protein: CASSLSGKSTDTQYF.

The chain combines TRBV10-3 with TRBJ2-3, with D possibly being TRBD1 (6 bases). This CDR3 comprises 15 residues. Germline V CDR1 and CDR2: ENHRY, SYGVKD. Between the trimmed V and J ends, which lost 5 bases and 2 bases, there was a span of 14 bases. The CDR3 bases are TGTGCCATCAGTTCCAGGGGCCCCCCCACAGATACGCAGTATTTT. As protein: CAISSRGPPTDTQYF.

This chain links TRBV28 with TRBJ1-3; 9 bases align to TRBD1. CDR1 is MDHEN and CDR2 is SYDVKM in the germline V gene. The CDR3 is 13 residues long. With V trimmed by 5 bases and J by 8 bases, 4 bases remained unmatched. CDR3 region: CASSGTGIYTIYF. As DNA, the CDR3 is TGTGCCAGCAGTGGGACAGGGATCTACACCATATATTTT.

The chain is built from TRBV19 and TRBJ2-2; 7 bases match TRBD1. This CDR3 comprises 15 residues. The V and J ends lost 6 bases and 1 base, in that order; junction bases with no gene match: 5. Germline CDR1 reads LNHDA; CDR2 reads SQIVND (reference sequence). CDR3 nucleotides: TGTGCCAGTAGCCAGACAGGGAAGAACACCGGGGAGCTGTTTTTT. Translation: CASSQTGKNTGELFF.

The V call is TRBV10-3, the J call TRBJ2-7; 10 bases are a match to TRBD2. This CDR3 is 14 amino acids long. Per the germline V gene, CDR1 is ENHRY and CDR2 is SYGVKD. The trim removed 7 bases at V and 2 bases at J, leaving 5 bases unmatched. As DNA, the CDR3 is TGTGCCATCAAGGGGACTAGCGAAGCCTACGAGCAGTACTTC. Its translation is CAIKGTSEAYEQYF.

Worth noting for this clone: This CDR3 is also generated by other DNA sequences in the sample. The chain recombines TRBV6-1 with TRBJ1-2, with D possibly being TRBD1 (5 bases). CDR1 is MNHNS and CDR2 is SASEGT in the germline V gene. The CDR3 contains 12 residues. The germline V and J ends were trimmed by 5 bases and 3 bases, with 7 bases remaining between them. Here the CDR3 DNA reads TGTGCCAGCAGTCAGGGCCACTATGGCTACACCTTC. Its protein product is CASSQGHYGYTF.

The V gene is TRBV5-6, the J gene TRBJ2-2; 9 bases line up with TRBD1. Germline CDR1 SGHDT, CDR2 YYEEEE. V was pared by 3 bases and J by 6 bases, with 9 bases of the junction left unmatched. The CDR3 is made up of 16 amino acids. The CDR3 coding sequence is TGTGCCAGCAGCTCGACACAGGGGGCGTTCCCCGGGGAGCTGTTTTTT. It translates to CASSSTQGAFPGELFF.

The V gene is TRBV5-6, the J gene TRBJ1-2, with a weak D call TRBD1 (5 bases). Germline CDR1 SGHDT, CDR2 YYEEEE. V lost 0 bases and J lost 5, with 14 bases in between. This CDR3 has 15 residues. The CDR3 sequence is CASSLVGGPRYGYTF. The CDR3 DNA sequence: TGTGCCAGCAGCTTGGTGGGGGGTCCTCGTTATGGCTACACCTTC.

This CDR3 reads CAISDEIGGAAEKLFF. The CDR3 coding sequence is TGTGCCATCAGTGACGAAATAGGGGGCGCAGCTGAAAAACTGTTTTTT. The gene calls are TRBV10-3 and TRBJ1-4; TRBD1 matches 7 bases. The length of the CDR3 is 16 residues. Germline values: CDR1 ENHRY, CDR2 SYGVKD. With 3 bases clipped from V and 7 bases from J, the junction kept 11 bases outside the gene matches.

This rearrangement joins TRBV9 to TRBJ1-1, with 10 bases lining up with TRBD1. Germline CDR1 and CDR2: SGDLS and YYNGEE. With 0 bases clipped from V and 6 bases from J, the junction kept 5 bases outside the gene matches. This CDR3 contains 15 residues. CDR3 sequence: CASSVVVGTGAEAFF. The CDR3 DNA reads TGTGCCAGCAGCGTAGTAGTCGGGACAGGGGCTGAAGCTTTCTTT.